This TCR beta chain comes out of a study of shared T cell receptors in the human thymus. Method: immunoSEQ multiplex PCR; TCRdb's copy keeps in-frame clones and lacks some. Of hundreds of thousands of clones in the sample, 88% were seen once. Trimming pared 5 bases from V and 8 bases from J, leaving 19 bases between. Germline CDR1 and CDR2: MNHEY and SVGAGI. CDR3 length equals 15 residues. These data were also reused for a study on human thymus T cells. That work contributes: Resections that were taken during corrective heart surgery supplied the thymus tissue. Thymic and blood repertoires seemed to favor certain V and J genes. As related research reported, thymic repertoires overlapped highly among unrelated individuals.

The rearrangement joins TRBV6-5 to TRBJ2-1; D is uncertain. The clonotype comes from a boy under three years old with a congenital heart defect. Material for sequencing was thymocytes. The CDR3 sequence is CASSSPRYPVDEQFF. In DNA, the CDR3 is TGTGCCAGCAGTAGCCCTAGGTACCCCGTAGATGAGCAGTTCTTC.